This is a list of T cell receptor beta chains from one sample in a study of cytotoxic CD8 clonotypes in ibrutinib-treated CLL. Data came from immunoSEQ multiplex PCR; TCRdb stores just in-frame clones and leaves some out. Of around 200,000 clones detected, roughly 79% appear once; the ten largest clones hold about an eighth. This specimen was PBMCs, taken after 12 months of ibrutinib treatment. The source is a human donor with chronic lymphocytic leukemia. Both conserved end residues are part of each CDR3.

12,TRBJ2-7,TRBV7-9,CASSLPAYEQYF
15,TRBJ2-7,TRBV6-1,CASSAGRDRLLEQYF
17,TRBJ1-5,TRBV28,CASIGQGNFYSNQPQHF
14,TRBJ1-2,TRBV11-2,CASSTGGTIYGYTF
13,TRBJ2-1,TRBV4-1,CASSQEYQNEQFF
16,TRBJ1-3,TRBV6-5,CASSYSRNVGINTIYF
11,TRBJ2-7,TRBV10-1,CASSAGREQYF
15,TRBJ1-3,TRBV9,CASSPMALSGNTIYF
13,TRBJ1-3,TRBV7-7,CASSPSTGNTIYF
17,TRBJ2-3,TRBV5-4,CASSLLTSGRGTDTQYF
15,TRBJ2-3,TRBV19,CASSYEGSSTDTQYF
15,TRBJ2-3,TRBV28,CASSLLTLGTDTQYF
14,TRBJ2-6,TRBV2,CARQQVSGANVLTF
13,TRBJ2-7,TRBV25-1,CASTGQPRYEQYF
18,TRBJ2-3,TRBV4-1,CATRGLAGRTVCTDTQYF
15,TRBJ2-6,TRBV30,CAWDQGAAGANVLTF
11,TRBJ2-3,TRBV5-1,CASSSRGEAYF
14,TRBJ2-7,TRBV30,CAWSRGSGAYEQYF